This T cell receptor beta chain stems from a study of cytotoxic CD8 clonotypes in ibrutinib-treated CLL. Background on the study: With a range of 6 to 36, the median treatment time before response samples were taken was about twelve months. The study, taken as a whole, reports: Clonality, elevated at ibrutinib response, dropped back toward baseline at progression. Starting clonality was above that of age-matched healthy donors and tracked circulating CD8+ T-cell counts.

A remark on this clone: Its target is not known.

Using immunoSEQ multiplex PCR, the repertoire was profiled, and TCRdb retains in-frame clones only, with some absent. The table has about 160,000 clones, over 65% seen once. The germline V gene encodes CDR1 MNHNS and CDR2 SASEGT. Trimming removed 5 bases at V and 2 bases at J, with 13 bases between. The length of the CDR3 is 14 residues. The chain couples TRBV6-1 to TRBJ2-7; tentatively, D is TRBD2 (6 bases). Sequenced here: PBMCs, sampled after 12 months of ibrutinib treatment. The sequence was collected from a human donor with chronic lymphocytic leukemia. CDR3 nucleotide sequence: TGTGCCAGCAGTCCACGGACGGGGGCCTACGAGCAGTACTTC. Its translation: CASSPRTGAYEQYF.